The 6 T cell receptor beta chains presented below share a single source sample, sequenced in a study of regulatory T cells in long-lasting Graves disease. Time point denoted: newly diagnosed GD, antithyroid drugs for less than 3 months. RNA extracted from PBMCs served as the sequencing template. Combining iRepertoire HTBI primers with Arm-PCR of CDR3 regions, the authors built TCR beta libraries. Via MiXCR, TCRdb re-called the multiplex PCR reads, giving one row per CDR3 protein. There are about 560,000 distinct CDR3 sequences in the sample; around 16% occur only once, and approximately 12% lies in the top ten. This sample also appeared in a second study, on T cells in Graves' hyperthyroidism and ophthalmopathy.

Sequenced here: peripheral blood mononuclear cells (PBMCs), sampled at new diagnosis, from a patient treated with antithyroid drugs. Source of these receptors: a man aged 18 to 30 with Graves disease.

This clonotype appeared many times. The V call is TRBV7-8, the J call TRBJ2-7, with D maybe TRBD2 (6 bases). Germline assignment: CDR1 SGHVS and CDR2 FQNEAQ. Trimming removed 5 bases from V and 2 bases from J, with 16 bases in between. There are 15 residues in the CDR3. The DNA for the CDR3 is TGTGCCAGCAGCCCGCAAGGGCGGGATGCCTACGAGCAGTACTTC. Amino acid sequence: CASSPQGRDAYEQYF.

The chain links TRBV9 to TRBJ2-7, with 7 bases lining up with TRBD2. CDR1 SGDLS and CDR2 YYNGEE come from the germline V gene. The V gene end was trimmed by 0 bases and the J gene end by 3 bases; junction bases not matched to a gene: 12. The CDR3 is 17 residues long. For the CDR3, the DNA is TGTGCCAGCAGCGTAGGCATGAGCGGGACTAAGGACTACGAGCAGTACTTC. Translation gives CASSVGMSGTKDYEQYF.

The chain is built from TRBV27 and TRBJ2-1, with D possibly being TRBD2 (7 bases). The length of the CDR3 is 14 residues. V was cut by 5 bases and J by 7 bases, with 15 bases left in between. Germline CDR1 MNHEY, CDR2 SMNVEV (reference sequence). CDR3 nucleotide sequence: TGTGCCAGCAGTACGGGGGGCGCGGGGAATGAGCAGTTCTTC. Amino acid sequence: CASSTGGAGNEQFF.

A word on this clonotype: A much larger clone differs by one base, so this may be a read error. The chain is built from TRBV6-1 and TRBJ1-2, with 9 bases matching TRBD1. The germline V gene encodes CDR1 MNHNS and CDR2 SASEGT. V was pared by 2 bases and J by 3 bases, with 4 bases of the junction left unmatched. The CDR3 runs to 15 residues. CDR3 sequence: CASSELRTGDYGYTF. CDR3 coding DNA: TGTGCCAGCAGTGAATTGAGGACAGGGGACTATGGCTACACCTTC.

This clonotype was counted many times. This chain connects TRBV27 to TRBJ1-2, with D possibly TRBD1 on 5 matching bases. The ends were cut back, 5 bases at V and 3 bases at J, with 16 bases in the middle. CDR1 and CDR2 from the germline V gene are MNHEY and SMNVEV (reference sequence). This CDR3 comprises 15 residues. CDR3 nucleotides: TGTGCCAGCAGTGACCCGTCCGGGGGGGACTATGGCTACACCTTC. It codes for CASSDPSGGDYGYTF.

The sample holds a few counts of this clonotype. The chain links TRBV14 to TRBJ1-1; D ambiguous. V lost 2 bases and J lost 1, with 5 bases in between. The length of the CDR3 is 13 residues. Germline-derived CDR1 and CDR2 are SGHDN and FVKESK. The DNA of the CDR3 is TGTGCCAGCAGCCAATCTCGGAACACTGAAGCTTTCTTT. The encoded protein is CASSQSRNTEAFF. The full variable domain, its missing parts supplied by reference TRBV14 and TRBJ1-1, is EAGVTQFPSHSVIEKGQTVTLRCDPISGHDNLYWYRRVMGKEIKFLLHFVKESKQDESGMPNNRFLAERTGGTYSTLKVQPAELEDSGVYFCASSQSRNTEAFFGQGTRLTVV.